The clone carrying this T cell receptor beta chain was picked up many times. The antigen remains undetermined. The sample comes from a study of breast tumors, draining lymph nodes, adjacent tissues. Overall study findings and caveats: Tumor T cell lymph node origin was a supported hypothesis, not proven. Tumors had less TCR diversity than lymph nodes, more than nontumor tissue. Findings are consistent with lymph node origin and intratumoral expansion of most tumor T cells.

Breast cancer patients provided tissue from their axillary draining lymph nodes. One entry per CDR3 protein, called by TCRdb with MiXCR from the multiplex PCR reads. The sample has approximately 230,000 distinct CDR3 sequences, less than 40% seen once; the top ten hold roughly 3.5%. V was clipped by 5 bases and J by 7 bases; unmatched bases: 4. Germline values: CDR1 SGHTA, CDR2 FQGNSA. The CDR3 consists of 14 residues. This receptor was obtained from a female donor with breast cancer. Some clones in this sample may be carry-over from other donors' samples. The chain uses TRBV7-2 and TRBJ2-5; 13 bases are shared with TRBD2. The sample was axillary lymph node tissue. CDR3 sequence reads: CASSTSGGAGTQYF. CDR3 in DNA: TGTGCCAGCAGCACTAGCGGGGGGGCTGGGACCCAGTACTTC. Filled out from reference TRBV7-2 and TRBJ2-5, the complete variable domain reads GAGVSQSPSNKVTEKGKDVELRCDPISGHTALYWYRQSLGQGLEFLIYFQGNSAPDKSGLPSDRFSAERTGGSVSTLTIQRTQQEDSAVYLCASSTSGGAGTQYFGPGTRLLVL.